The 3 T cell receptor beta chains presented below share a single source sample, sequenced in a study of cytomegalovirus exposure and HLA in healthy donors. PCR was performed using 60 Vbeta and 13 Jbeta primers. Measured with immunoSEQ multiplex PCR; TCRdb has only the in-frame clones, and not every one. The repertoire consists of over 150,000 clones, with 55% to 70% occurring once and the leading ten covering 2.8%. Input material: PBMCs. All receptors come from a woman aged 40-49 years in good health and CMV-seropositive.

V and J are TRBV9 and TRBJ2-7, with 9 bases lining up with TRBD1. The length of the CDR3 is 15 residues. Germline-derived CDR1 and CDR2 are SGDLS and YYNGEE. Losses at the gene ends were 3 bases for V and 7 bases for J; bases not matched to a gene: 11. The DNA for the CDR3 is TGTGCCAGCAGCGCAGGGGACAGGGTATTCGGAGAGCAGTACTTC. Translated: CASSAGDRVFGEQYF.

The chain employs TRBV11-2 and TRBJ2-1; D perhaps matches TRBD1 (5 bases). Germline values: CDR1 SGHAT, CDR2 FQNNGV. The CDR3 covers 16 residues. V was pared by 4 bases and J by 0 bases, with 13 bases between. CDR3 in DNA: TGTGCCAGCAGCTGGGGCGGACGGAGCTCCTACAATGAGCAGTTCTTC. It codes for CASSWGGRSSYNEQFF.

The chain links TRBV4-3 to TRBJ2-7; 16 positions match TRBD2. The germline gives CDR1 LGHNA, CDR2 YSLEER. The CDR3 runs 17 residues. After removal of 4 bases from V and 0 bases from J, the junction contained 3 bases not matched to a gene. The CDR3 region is CASSPGLAGGSSYEQYF. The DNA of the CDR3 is TGCGCCAGCAGCCCGGGACTAGCGGGAGGGTCCTCCTACGAGCAGTACTTC.